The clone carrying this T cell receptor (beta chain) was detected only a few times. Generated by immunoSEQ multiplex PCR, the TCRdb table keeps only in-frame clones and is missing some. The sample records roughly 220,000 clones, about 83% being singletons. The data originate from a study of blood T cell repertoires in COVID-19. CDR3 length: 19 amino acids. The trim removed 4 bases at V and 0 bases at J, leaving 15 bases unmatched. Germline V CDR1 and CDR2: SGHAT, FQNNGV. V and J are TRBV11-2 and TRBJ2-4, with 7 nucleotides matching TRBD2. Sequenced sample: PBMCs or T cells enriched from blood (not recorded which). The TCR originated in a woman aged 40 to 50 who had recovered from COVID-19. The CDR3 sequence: CASSSHPFRREQAKNIQYF. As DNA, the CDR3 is TGTGCCAGCAGCTCCCATCCTTTTAGGCGGGAGCAAGCCAAAAACATTCAGTACTTC.